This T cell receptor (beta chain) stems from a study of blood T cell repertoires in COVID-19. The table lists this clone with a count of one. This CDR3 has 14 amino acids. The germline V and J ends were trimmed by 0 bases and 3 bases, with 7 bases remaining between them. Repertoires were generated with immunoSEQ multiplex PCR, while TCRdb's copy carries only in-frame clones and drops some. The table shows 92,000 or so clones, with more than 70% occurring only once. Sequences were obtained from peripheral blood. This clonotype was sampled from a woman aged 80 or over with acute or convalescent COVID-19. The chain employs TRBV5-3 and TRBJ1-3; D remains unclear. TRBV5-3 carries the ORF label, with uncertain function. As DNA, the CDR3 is TGTGCCAGAAGCTTGGGGACTGTTGGAAACACCATATATTTT. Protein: CARSLGTVGNTIYF.